Following are 32 T cell receptor beta chains from one sample sequenced in a study of post-analysis software for immune sequencing data. Notes on the study in general: Roughly five TRBV segments occurring more often in patients than controls included TRBV5-6, TRBV5-1 and TRBV20-1.

These TCRs' antigens remain unknown. Unique molecular identifiers tagged the TCR beta cDNA libraries. TCRdb processed the PCR reads anew with MiXCR; each CDR3 protein has one entry. The repertoire holds 350,000 to 450,000 distinct CDR3 sequences, roughly 38% seen once, with approximately 7.1% in the top ten. Source material: blood. The source is a girl aged 2 to 10 with multiple sclerosis.

The V gene is TRBV29-1, the J gene TRBJ2-1; D unresolved. Germline CDR1 SQVTM, CDR2 ANQGSEA. Trimming removed 5 bases from V and 7 bases from J, with 18 bases in between. The length of the CDR3 is 14 residues. The CDR3, as DNA: TGCAGCGTTTCGACTTCCTCCTTGGGTAATGAGCAGTTCTTC. Protein product: CSVSTSSLGNEQFF.

This clonotype turned up a few times. The rearrangement joins TRBV4-3 to TRBJ2-4; 7 nucleotides agree with TRBD1. Germline V lookup: CDR1 LGHNA, CDR2 YSLEER. Trimming removed 1 base from V and 13 bases from J; junction bases left unmatched: 4. The CDR3 length is 12 residues. CDR3 nucleotides: TGCGCCAGCAGCCAAGGAGGGGGCTTCCAGTACTTC. Its protein is CASSQGGGFQYF.

This sequence joins TRBV12-3 or TRBV12-4 and TRBJ1-6; D is ambiguous. This CDR3 has 14 amino acids. Trimming left V 6 bases short and J 7 bases short, with 13 bases between. The CDR3 loop is CASRSLVRNSPLHF. The CDR3 bases are TGTGCCAGCAGGAGCCTCGTAAGGAATTCACCCCTCCACTTT.

This clonotype turned up a few times. This chain joins TRBV20-1 and TRBJ1-2; D perhaps matches TRBD1 (5 bases). Germline V CDR1 and CDR2: DFQATT, SNEGSKA (reference sequence). The CDR3 runs to 15 residues. Trimming took 2 bases from V and 4 from J, leaving 17 bases between them. The DNA for the CDR3 is TGCAGTGCTAGAAAATTTGGAGGGGTGTTCTATGGCTACACCTTC. Protein product: CSARKFGGVFYGYTF.

This clonotype was seen a handful of times. J is TRBJ1-5 and V is TRBV5-1, with D possibly being TRBD1 (5 bases). The V gene lost 0 bases and the J gene lost 1 base, with 11 bases spanning the gap. In germline, CDR1 is SGHRS, CDR2 YFSETQ. The CDR3 totals 16 residues. The CDR3 loop reads CASSLDGDLSNQPQHF. In nucleotides, the CDR3 is TGCGCCAGCAGCTTGGATGGGGACCTCAGCAATCAGCCCCAGCATTTT.

This chain links TRBV7-8 with TRBJ2-5; D unresolved. The J call may be mistaken, given a closer DNA end match to TRBJ2-7. Germline V gene sequence: CDR1 SGHVS, CDR2 FQNEAQ. The CDR3 has 15 amino acids. The CDR3 coding sequence is TGTGCCAGCAGCTTAGATGGCTCCCTTAACTACGAGCAGTACTTC. Amino acid sequence: CASSLDGSLNYEQYF.

This chain uses TRBV14 with TRBJ2-6, with TRBD2 matching 8 bases. Trimming took 4 bases from V and 0 from J; bases not matched to a gene: 11. The germline V gene encodes CDR1 SGHDN and CDR2 FVKESK. The CDR3 contains 19 residues. The CDR3: CASSPLRSGGPSGANVLTF. The DNA for the CDR3 is TGTGCCAGCAGCCCCCTTAGGAGCGGGGGTCCCTCTGGGGCCAACGTCCTGACTTTC.

The chain is built from TRBV7-2 and TRBJ2-6; 7 bases are a match to TRBD2. In germline, CDR1 is SGHTA, CDR2 FQGNSA. V lost 1 base and J lost 5; bases outside the gene matches: 8. This CDR3 spans 17 amino acids. The CDR3 DNA reads as TGTGCCAGCAGCTTAGAGGCTTGGCGGGGGTGGGCCAACGTCCTGACTTTC. Amino acids: CASSLEAWRGWANVLTF.

This rearrangement joins TRBV18 to TRBJ1-1, with D hard to call. With 2 bases removed from V and 1 base from J, the gap between germline ends came to 5 bases. This CDR3 has 13 amino acids. The germline V gene encodes CDR1 KGHSH and CDR2 LQKENI. In DNA form, the CDR3 reads TGTGCCAGCTCACCAACAGAGAACACTGAAGCTTTCTTT. Translating gives CASSPTENTEAFF.

V usage is TRBV12-3 or TRBV12-4 and J usage is TRBJ1-6; 10 nucleotides line up with TRBD1. V was pared by 8 bases and J by 7 bases, with 2 bases of the junction left unmatched. This CDR3 contains 13 residues. The CDR3 region is CASRDRGNSPLHF. CDR3 DNA sequence: TGTGCCAGCCGGGACAGGGGAAATTCACCCCTCCACTTT.

CDR3 sequence (DNA): TGCAGTGCTAGTCCTAGCGAGCAGTACTTC. It codes for CSASPSEQYF. The chain joins TRBV20-1 to TRBJ2-5, with D hard to call. The DNA end favors TRBJ2-7, so the J call may be wrong. Per germline, CDR1 DFQATT and CDR2 SNEGSKA (reference sequence). CDR3 length: 10 amino acids.

This clonotype was picked up a small number of times. The gene calls are TRBV6-2 or TRBV6-3 and TRBJ2-7; unclear D gene. With 7 bases removed from V and 6 bases from J, the gap between germline ends came to 16 bases. CDR1 MNHEY and CDR2 SVGEGT come from the germline V gene. This CDR3 is 13 amino acids long. The CDR3 protein is CASTATPKREQYF. The CDR3 DNA follows: TGTGCCAGCACCGCGACACCCAAGCGCGAGCAGTACTTC.

This clonotype has more than one count but fewer than ten. The rearrangement links TRBV7-2 to TRBJ2-1, with 8 bases fitting TRBD2. The ends lost 6 bases at V and 1 base at J; junction bases unmatched: 5. The length of the CDR3 is 15 residues. Per germline, CDR1 SGHTA and CDR2 FQGNSA. This CDR3 reads CASSQKRGSYNEQFF. The CDR3 coding sequence is TGTGCCAGCAGTCAGAAGCGGGGGTCCTACAATGAGCAGTTCTTC. The full variable domain, with the rest looked up from reference TRBV7-2 and TRBJ2-1, is GAGVSQSPSNKVTEKGKDVELRCDPISGHTALYWYRQSLGQGLEFLIYFQGNSAPDKSGLPSDRFSAERTGGSVSTLTIQRTQQEDSAVYLCASSQKRGSYNEQFFGPGTRLTVL.

On this clonotype itself: This is likely a read error, given that the CDR3 carries no conserved phenylalanine or tryptophan at its end. The chain couples TRBV20-1 to TRBJ2-5, with D possibly TRBD2 on 5 matching bases. Germline assignment: CDR1 DFQATT and CDR2 SNEGSKA (reference sequence). This CDR3 has 14 amino acids. Trimming removed 5 bases at V and 0 bases at J, with 13 bases between. DNA of the CDR3: TGCAGTGCTGGAGGAGGAGCGAACCAAGAGACCCAGTACGTC. Amino acid sequence: CSAGGGANQETQYV.

This rearrangement joins TRBV7-9 to TRBJ1-5; perhaps TRBD1 as D (5 bases). The germline V gene has CDR1 SEHNR and CDR2 FQNEAQ (reference sequence). This CDR3 spans 16 amino acids. Trimming stripped 3 bases from V and 0 bases from J, with 12 bases between. The DNA for the CDR3 is TGTGCCAGCAGCTTCAATACCGGGGGTAGCAATCAGCCCCAGCATTTT. Its protein product is CASSFNTGGSNQPQHF.

Ten or more counts support this clonotype. The chain recombines TRBV29-1 with TRBJ2-5; TRBD2 matches at 7 bases. CDR1 and CDR2 (germline): SQVTM, ANQGSEA. CDR3 length: 12 amino acids. Trimming took 4 bases from V and 4 from J; bases not matched to a gene: 3. The CDR3 protein is CSVAGLTETQYF. CDR3 sequence (DNA): TGCAGCGTTGCGGGACTAACAGAGACCCAGTACTTC.

The chain employs TRBV20-1 and TRBJ2-2, with 8 bases identical to TRBD2. The J segment lost 0 bases and the V segment lost 0 bases, leaving 6 bases of the junction unmatched. The CDR3 runs 17 residues. From germline, CDR1 is DFQATT and CDR2 SNEGSKA (reference sequence). The CDR3 sequence: CSARDSSGRSNTGELFF. The CDR3 nucleotides read TGCAGTGCTAGAGATTCCAGCGGGAGATCGAACACCGGGGAGCTGTTTTTT.

This clonotype occurred once. The rearrangement uses TRBV10-3 and TRBJ2-1, with 10 bases lining up with TRBD2. The length of the CDR3 is 17 residues. The germline V gene encodes CDR1 ENHRY and CDR2 SYGVKD. V trimming: 2 bases; J trimming: 7 bases; junction bases outside the gene matches: 11. CDR3 nucleotide sequence: TGTGCCATCAGTGAGGGAGAAAGACTAGCGGGTGAGAATGAGCAGTTCTTC. Amino acid sequence: CAISEGERLAGENEQFF.

This sequence joins TRBV6-1 and TRBJ1-5, with D maybe TRBD1 (6 bases). The CDR3 length is 17 residues. Germline CDR1 is MNHNS and CDR2 is SASEGT. Trimming pared 2 bases from V and 3 bases from J, leaving 17 bases between. DNA for the CDR3: TGTGCCAGCAGTGAATCGGAGACAGGTGATCTCAATCAGCCCCAGCATTTT. Amino acids: CASSESETGDLNQPQHF.

The chain is built from TRBV7-2 and TRBJ2-1, with D hard to call. The germline gives CDR1 SGHTA, CDR2 FQGNSA. This CDR3 region has 14 residues. V was shortened by 6 bases and J by 2 bases, with 11 bases between the two germline ends. CDR3 loop: CASRSTGPYNEQFF. CDR3 in DNA: TGTGCCAGCAGGTCTACCGGTCCCTACAATGAGCAGTTCTTC.

The chain combines TRBV14 with TRBJ2-5; D is perhaps TRBD2 (5 bases). The CDR3 consists of 14 residues. The V end was cut by 1 base, the J end by 5 bases, with 11 bases between. CDR1 is SGHDN and CDR2 is FVKESK in the germline V gene. The CDR3 loop is CASSQVRGLETQYF. CDR3 nucleotides: TGTGCCAGCAGCCAAGTCCGAGGGTTGGAGACCCAGTACTTC.

The chain carries TRBV20-1 and TRBJ2-3; 10 bases are shared with TRBD2. This CDR3 comprises 14 residues. Germline CDR1 DFQATT, CDR2 SNEGSKA (reference sequence). Unmatched junction bases numbered 6, after V lost 4 bases and J lost 5 bases. The CDR3 nucleotides are TGCAGTGCTATAAAGCGGGAGGGAGGAGATACGCAGTATTTT. Encoded protein: CSAIKREGGDTQYF.

V gene TRBV27 combines with J gene TRBJ1-6, with D unresolved. Trimming cost V 5 bases and J 7 bases, with 9 bases left between them. This CDR3 is 13 amino acids long. Germline CDR1 MNHEY, CDR2 SMNVEV (reference sequence). Written as DNA, the CDR3 is TGTGCCAGCAGTCGACGGGAGAATTCACCCCTCCACTTT. Translated, it gives CASSRRENSPLHF.

This clonotype is a singleton in its sample. CDR3: CASRFLTGTTEAFF. The CDR3 DNA sequence: TGTGCCAGCAGATTCTTGACAGGGACCACTGAAGCTTTCTTT. V gene TRBV27 combines with J gene TRBJ1-1; 7 positions agree with TRBD1. The V segment lost 6 bases and the J segment 4 bases; nucleotides outside the gene matches: 8. The germline CDR1 and CDR2 sequences are MNHEY and SMNVEV (reference sequence). The CDR3 is 14 residues long.

This chain joins TRBV5-1 and TRBJ2-7; 8 bases are a match to TRBD1. The CDR3 spans 14 residues. The germline gives CDR1 SGHRS, CDR2 YFSETQ. The J segment lost 1 base and the V segment lost 5 bases, leaving 5 bases of the junction unmatched. The CDR3 bases are TGCGCCAGCAGTTGGACAGGGAAGTCCTACGAGCAGTACTTC. Protein: CASSWTGKSYEQYF.

This clonotype was counted a single time. This rearrangement joins TRBV6-5 to TRBJ2-5; possible D gene TRBD1, 5 bases. The J call may be faulty, since TRBJ2-7 better matches the DNA end. The CDR3 runs 13 residues. Germline CDR1 reads MNHEY; CDR2 reads SVGAGI. Here the CDR3 reads CASTTGLPDEQYF. In nucleotides, the CDR3 is TGTGCCAGCACTACAGGCCTGCCGGACGAGCAGTACTTC.

A single count supports this clonotype. The chain employs TRBV20-1 and TRBJ2-1; D not resolved. The CDR3 is 11 amino acids. V gave up 3 bases and J gave up 12 bases, with 12 bases separating them. The V gene's germline CDR1 is DFQATT and CDR2 SNEGSKA (reference sequence). The CDR3 nucleotides read TGCAGTGCTAGTCGGCCCCCTCGGCAGTTCTTC. Protein: CSASRPPRQFF.

This rearrangement joins TRBV7-9 to TRBJ2-5; D unclear. CDR3 length: 15 residues. The germline V and J ends were trimmed by 4 bases and 3 bases, with 15 bases remaining between them. Germline assignment: CDR1 SEHNR and CDR2 FQNEAQ (reference sequence). The DNA for the CDR3 is TGTGCCAGCAGCTCACCCCTAAATGCTGAAGAGACCCAGTACTTC. Its protein is CASSSPLNAEETQYF.

This clonotype was seen a handful of times. J is TRBJ2-5 and V is TRBV11-2; no clear D gene. Trimming left V 5 bases short and J 5 bases short, with 18 bases between. CDR3 size: 15 residues. Germline V lookup: CDR1 SGHAT, CDR2 FQNNGV. CDR3 amino acids: CASSPFRFRMETQYF. The CDR3 bases are TGTGCCAGCAGCCCCTTCAGGTTCCGGATGGAGACCCAGTACTTC.

The chain joins TRBV10-3 to TRBJ1-4; 7 bases fit TRBD1. Germline V gene data show CDR1 as ENHRY and CDR2 as SYGVKD. The CDR3 runs to 13 residues. J was trimmed by 4 bases and V by 10 bases; bases with no gene match: 6. DNA for the CDR3: TGTGCCACCAGCTGGGACAGTAATGAAAAACTGTTTTTT. It codes for CATSWDSNEKLFF.

V and J are TRBV27 and TRBJ1-2; D remains unclear. This CDR3 spans 13 amino acids. CDR1 MNHEY and CDR2 SMNVEV come from the germline V gene (reference sequence). The ends were cut back, 9 bases at V and 3 bases at J, with 14 bases in the middle. The CDR3 DNA reads as TGTGCCAGTAAAGGTCTGCTTGACTATGGCTACACCTTC. It translates to CASKGLLDYGYTF.

The table lists this clonotype with a few counts. V and J are TRBV4-2 and TRBJ2-5; D may be TRBD2 (6 bases). Trimming shortened V by 3 bases and J by 0 bases, and 17 bases separated the two germline ends. This CDR3 is 17 amino acids long. The V gene's germline CDR1 is LGHNA and CDR2 YNFKEQ. The CDR3 coding sequence is TGTGCCAGCAGCCAGCTGGGTTTTCGGGGGAACCAAGAGACCCAGTACTTC. Residues: CASSQLGFRGNQETQYF.